This TCR beta chain was obtained from a study of shared clonotypes between healthy human individuals. Germline CDR1 is SGHAT and CDR2 is FQDESV (reference sequence). This CDR3 spans 14 amino acids. V was pared by 5 bases and J by 5 bases, with 5 bases of the junction left unmatched. Healthy HIV-negative adults with no recent acute infections or vaccinations were recruited as donors. Donors comprised only Caucasian adults living in Nashville, Tennessee. Data came from immunoSEQ multiplex PCR; TCRdb stores just in-frame clones and leaves some out. The sample lists 400,000 to 500,000 clones; roughly 85% were seen once.

This sequence joins TRBV11-1 and TRBJ2-3; 9 bases align to TRBD1. The clonotype comes from a woman between 40 and 55 years old in good health. Some clones in this sample may be carry-over from other donors' samples. The sample taken for sequencing was PBMCs. CDR3 amino acids: CASSHDRGLDTQYF. The CDR3 DNA sequence: TGTGCCAGCAGCCACGACAGGGGGTTAGATACGCAGTATTTT.